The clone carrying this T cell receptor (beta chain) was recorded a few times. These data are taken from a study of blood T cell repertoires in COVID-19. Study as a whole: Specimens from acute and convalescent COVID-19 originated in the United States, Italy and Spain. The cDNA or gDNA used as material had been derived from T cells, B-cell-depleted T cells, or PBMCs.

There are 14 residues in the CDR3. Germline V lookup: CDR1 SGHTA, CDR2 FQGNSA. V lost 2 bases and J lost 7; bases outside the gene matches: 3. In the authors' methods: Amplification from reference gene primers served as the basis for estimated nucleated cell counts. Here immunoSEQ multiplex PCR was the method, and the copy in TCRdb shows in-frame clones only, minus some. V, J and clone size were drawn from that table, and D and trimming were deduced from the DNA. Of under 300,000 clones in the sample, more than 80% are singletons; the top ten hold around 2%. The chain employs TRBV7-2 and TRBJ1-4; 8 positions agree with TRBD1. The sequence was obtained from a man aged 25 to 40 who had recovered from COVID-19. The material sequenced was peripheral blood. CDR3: CASSLYGQGEKLFF. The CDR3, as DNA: TGTGCCAGCAGCTTATACGGACAGGGTGAAAAACTGTTTTTT.